Below, 2 T cell receptor beta chains from the same sample are listed, as sequenced in a study of metastatic and nonmetastatic thyroid tumors. Patients had received no treatment of any kind before thyroid surgery. TCRdb re-analyzed the PCR reads using MiXCR. The sample contains about 85,000 clones, roughly 8.6% of which appear only once. Sequenced: blood. The source of these receptors is a female donor with papillary thyroid cancer or a benign thyroid nodule (not recorded which). Some clones in this sample may be carry-over from other donors' samples.

This clone has just a few counts. This sequence may be a read error, since a much larger clone differs from it by one base. V and J are TRBV6-4 and TRBJ2-3; the D gene is possibly TRBD1 (5 bases). CDR1 and CDR2 from the germline V gene are MRHNA and SNTAGT. V dropped 0 bases and J dropped 4 bases, with 11 bases sitting between them. The CDR3 sequence is 15 residues long. CDR3 DNA: TGTGCCAGCAGTGACTCCGCAGGGTGCGCAGATACGCAGTATTTT. Its protein product is CASSDSAGCADTQYF.

This clone was counted at least ten times. This chain links TRBV5-1 with TRBJ1-1; a possible D gene is TRBD1 (6 bases). Trimming pared 4 bases from V and 1 base from J, leaving 11 bases between. The CDR3 is 14 amino acids. Germline V gene lookup returns CDR1 SGHRS and CDR2 YFSETQ. Here the CDR3 DNA reads TGCGCCAGCAGCCCGGGACAAAAGAACACTGAAGCTTTCTTT. Protein: CASSPGQKNTEAFF.